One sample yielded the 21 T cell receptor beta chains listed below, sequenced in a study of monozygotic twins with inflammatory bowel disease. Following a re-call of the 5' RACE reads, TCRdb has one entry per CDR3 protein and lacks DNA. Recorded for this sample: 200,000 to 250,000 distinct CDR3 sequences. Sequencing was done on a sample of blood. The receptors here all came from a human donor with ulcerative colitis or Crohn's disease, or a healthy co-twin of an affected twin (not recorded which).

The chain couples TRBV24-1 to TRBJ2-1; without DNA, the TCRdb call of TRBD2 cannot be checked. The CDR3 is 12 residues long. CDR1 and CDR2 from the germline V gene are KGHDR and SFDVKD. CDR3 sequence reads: CAAGTSGREQFF.

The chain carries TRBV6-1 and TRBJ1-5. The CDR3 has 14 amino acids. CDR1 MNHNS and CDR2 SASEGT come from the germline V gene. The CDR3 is CASTVGNLNQPQHF.

The CDR3 spells CASSYTEPNQPQHF. The chain combines TRBV6-2 or TRBV6-3 with TRBJ1-5. Germline CDR1 and CDR2: MNHEY and SVGEGT. This CDR3 spans 14 amino acids.

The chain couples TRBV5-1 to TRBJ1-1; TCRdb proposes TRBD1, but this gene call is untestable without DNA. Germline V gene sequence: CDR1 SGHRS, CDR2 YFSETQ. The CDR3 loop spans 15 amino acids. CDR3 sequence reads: CASSPQTGPNTEAFF.

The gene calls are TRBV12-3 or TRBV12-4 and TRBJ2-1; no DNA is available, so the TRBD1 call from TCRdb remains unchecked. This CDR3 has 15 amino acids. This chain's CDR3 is CASRPLPGDWNEQFF.

The CDR3 is CSARGGLAGAGELFF. V is TRBV20-1 and J is TRBJ2-2; no DNA is available, so the TRBD2 call from TCRdb remains unchecked. The germline CDR1 and CDR2 sequences are DFQATT and SNEGSKA (reference sequence). The CDR3 sequence is 15 residues long.

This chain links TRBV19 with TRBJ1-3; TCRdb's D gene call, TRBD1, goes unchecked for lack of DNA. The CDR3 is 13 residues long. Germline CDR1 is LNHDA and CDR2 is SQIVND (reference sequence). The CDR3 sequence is CASSRGHRDTIYF. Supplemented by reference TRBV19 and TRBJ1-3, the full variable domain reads DGGITQSPKYLFRKEGQNVTLSCEQNLNHDAMYWYRQDPGQGLRLIYYSQIVNDFQKGDIAEGYSVSREKKESFPLTVTSAQKNPTAFYLCASSRGHRDTIYFGEGSWLTVV.

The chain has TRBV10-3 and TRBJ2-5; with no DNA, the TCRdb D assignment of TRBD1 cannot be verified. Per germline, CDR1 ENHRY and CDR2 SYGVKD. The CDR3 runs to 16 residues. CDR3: CAISSEGTGVRETQYF.

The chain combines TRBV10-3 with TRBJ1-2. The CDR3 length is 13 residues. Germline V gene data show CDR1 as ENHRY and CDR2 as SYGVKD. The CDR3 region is CAISETENYGYTF.

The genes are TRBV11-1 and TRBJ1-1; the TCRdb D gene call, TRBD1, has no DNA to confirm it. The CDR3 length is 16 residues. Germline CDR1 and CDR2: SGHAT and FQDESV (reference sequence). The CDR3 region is CASSSDRAVSNTEAFF.

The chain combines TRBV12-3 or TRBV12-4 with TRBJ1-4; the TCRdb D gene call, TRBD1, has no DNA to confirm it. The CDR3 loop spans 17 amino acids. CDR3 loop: CASSSNPSRRINEKLFF.

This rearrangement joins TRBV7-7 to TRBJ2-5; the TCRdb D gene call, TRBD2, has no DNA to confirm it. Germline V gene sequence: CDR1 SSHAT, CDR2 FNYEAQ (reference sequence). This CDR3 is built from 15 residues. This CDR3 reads CASSIAGGASETQYF.

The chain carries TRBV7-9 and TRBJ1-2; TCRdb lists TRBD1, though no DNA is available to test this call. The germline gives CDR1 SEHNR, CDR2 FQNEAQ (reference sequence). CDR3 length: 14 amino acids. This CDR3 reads CASSSTGGSYGYTF. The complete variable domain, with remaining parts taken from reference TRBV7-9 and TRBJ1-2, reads DTGVSQNPRHKITKRGQNVTFRCDPISEHNRLYWYRQTLGQGPEFLTYFQNEAQLEKSRLLSDRFSAERPKGSFSTLEIQRTEQGDSAMYLCASSSTGGSYGYTFGSGTRLTVV.

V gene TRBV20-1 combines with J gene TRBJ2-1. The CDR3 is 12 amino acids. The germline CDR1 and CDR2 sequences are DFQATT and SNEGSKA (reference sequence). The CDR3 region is CSARGASNEQFF.

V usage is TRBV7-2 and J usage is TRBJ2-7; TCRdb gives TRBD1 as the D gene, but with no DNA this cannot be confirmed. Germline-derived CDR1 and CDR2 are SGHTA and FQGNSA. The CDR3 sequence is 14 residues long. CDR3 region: CASSLGGTPYEQYF.

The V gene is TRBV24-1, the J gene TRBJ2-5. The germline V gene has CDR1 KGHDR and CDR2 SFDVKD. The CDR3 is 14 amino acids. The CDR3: CATSGRGSKETQYF.

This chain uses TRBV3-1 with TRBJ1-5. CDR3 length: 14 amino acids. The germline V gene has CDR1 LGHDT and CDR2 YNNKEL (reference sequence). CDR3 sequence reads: CASSQSGSLEPQHF.

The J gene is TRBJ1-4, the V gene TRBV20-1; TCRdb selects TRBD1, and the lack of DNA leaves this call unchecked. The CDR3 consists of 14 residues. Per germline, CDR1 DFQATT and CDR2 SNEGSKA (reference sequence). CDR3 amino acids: CSARRQGVTEKLFF.

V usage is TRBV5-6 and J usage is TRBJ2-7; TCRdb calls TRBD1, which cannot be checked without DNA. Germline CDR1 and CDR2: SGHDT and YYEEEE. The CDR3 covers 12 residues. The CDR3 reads CASSRGQMEQYF.

This CDR3 is CASSLLAGGPSTDTQYF. The gene calls are TRBV5-1 and TRBJ2-3; lacking DNA, the TRBD2 call made by TCRdb goes unchecked. Looked up from germline, CDR1 is SGHRS and CDR2 is YFSETQ. This CDR3 spans 17 amino acids.

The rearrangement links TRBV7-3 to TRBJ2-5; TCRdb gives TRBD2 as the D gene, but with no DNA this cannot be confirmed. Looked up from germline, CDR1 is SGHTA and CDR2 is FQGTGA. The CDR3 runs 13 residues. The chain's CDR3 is CASSLNQRETQYF.